This T cell receptor (beta chain) was captured by sequencing in a study of cytomegalovirus exposure and HLA in healthy donors. Study in general: Falling in the Caucasian-associated ancestry cluster were roughly 80% of under 450 genotyped donors. Findings of the study overall: The study found most TCR sequences rare, yet found some public TCRs in many donors. In vitro confirmation showed three CMV-associated chains to be CMV antigen specific.

As regards this clone: Its specificity is unknown.

This PCR relied on a set of 60 Vbeta primers and 13 Jbeta primers. TCRdb keeps only in-frame clones here, not all; method: immunoSEQ multiplex PCR. The sample holds about 120,000 clones. The CDR3 covers 17 residues. Germline V gene lookup returns CDR1 MGHRA and CDR2 YSYEKL. The trim removed 0 bases at V and 0 bases at J, leaving 4 bases unmatched. Source material: PBMCs. This TCR came from a man younger than 35 in good health and CMV-seronegative. The V and J genes are TRBV4-1 and TRBJ2-2; TRBD2 agrees at 7 bases. This CDR3 reads CASSQDWAGANTGELFF. In DNA, the CDR3 is TGCGCCAGCAGCCAAGATTGGGCGGGGGCGAACACCGGGGAGCTGTTTTTT.